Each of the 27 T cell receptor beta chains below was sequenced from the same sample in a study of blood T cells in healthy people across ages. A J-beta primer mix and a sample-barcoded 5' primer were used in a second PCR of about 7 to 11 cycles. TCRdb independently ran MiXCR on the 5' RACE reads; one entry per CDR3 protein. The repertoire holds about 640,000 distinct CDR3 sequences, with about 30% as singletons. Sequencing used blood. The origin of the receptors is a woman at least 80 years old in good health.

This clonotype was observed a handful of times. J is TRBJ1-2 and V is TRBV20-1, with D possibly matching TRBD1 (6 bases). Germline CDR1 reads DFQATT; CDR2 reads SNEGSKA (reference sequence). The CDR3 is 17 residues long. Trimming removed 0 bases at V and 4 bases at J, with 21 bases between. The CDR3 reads CSARDRIKTADSYGYTF. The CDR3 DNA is TGCAGTGCTAGAGATCGTATCAAGACCGCGGACAGCTATGGCTACACCTTC.

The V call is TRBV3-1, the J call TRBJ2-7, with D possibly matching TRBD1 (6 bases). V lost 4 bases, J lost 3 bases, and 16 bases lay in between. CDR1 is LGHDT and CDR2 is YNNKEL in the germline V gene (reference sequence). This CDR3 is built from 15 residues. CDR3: CASSLTLTGSYEQYF. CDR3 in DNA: TGTGCCAGCAGCCTAACACTTACAGGGAGCTACGAGCAGTACTTC.

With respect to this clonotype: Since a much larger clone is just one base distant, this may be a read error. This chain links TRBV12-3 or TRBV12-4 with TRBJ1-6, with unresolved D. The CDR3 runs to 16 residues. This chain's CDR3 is CASSRTGNSYNPPLHF. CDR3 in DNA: TGTGCCAGCAGTCGGACGGGGAACTCCTATAATCCACCCCTCCACTTT.

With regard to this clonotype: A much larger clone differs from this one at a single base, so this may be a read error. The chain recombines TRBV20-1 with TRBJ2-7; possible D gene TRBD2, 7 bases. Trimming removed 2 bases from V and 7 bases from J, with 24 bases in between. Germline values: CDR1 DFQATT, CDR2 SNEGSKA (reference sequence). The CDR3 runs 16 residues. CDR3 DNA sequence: TGCAGTGCTAGACCGGCGGGGGCCAGTATCACATTTGAGCAGTACTTC. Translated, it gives CSARPAGASITFEQYF.

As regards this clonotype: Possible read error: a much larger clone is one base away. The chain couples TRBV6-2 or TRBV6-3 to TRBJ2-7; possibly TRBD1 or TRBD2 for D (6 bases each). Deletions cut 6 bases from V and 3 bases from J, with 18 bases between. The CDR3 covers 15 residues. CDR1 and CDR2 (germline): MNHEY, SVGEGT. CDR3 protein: CASSNSGGTRYEQYF. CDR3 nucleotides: TGTGCCAGCAGCAACAGTGGGGGGACACGCTACGAGCAGTACTTC.

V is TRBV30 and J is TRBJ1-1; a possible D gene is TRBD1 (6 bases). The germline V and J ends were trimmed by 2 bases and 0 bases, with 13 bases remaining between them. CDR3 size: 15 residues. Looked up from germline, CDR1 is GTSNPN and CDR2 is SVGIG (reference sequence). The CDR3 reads CAWSPSDSMNTEAFF. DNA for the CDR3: TGTGCCTGGAGTCCCTCGGACAGCATGAACACTGAAGCTTTCTTT. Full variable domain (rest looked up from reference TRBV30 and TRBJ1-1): SQTIHQWPATLVQPVGSPLSLECTVEGTSNPNLYWYRQAAGRGLQLLFYSVGIGQISSEVPQNLSASRPQDRQFILSSKKLLLSDSGFYLCAWSPSDSMNTEAFFGQGTRLTVV.

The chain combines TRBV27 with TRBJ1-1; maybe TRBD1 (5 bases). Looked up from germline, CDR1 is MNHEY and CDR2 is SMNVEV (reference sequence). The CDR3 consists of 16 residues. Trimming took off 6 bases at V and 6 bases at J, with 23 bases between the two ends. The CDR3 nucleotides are TGTGCCAGCAGCCGCCAGGGTGAGGGGCATTACGCTGAAGCTTTCTTT. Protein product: CASSRQGEGHYAEAFF.

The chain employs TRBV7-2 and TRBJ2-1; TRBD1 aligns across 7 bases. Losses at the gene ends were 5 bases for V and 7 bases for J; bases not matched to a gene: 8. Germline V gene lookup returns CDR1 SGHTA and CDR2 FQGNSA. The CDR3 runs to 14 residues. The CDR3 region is CASSLNRDSNEQFF. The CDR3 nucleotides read TGTGCCAGCAGCCTAAACCGGGACAGTAATGAGCAGTTCTTC.

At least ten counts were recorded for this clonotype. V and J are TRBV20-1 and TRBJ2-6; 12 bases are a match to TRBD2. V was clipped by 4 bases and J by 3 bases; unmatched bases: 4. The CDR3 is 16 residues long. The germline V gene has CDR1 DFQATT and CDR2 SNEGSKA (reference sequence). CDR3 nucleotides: TGCAGTGCTATTCTAGCGGGGGGGCGTGGGGCCAACGTCCTGACTTTC. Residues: CSAILAGGRGANVLTF.

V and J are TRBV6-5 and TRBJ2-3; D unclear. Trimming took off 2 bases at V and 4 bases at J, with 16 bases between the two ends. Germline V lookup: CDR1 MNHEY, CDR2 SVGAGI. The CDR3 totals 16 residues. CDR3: CASSYTRLRAADTQYF. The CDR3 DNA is TGTGCCAGCAGTTACACCAGACTTCGGGCGGCAGATACGCAGTATTTT.

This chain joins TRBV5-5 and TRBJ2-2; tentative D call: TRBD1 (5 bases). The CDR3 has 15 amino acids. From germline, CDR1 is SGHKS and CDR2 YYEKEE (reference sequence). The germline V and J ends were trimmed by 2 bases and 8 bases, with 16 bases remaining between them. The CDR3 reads CASSFKGEVNGELFF. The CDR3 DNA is TGTGCCAGCAGCTTTAAAGGGGAAGTTAATGGGGAGCTGTTTTTT.

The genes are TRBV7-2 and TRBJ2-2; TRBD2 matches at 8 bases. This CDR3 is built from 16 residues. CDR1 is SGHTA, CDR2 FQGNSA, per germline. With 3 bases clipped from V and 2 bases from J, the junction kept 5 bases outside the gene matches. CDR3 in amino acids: CASSFFSGANTGELFF. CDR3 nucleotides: TGTGCCAGCAGCTTTTTTAGCGGGGCTAACACCGGGGAGCTGTTTTTT. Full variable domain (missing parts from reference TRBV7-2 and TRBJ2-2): GAGVSQSPSNKVTEKGKDVELRCDPISGHTALYWYRQSLGQGLEFLIYFQGNSAPDKSGLPSDRFSAERTGGSVSTLTIQRTQQEDSAVYLCASSFFSGANTGELFFGEGSRLTVL.

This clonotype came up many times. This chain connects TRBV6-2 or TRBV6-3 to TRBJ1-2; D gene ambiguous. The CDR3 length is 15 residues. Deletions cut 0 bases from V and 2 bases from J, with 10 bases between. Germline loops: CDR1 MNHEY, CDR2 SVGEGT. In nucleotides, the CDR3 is TGTGCCAGCAGTTACTCGCAAGGCCTAAACTATGGCTACACCTTC. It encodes CASSYSQGLNYGYTF.

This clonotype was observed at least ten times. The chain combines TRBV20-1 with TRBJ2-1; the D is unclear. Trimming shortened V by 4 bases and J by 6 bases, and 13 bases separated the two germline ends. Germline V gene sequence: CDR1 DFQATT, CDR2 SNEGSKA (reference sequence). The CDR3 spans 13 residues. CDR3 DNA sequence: TGCAGTGCTATCTACTTAGTTACCAATGAGCAGTTCTTC. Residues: CSAIYLVTNEQFF.

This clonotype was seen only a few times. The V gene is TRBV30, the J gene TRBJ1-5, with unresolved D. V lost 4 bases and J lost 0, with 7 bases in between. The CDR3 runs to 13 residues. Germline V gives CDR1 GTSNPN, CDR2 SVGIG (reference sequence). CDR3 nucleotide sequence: TGTGCCTGGAAACCCTATAGCAATCAGCCCCAGCATTTT. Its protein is CAWKPYSNQPQHF.

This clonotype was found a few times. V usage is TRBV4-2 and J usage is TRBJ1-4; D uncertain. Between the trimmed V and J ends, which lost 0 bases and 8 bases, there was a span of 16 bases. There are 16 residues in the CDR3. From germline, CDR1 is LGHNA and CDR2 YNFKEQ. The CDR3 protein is CASSQESGRPEEKLFF. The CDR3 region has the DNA TGTGCCAGCAGCCAAGAAAGCGGCAGGCCTGAAGAAAAACTGTTTTTT.

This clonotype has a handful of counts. CDR3 sequence (DNA): TGTGCCACCAGCTGGGGGACAGGGGCCCAGGGGGAGCTGTTTTTT. Translating gives CATSWGTGAQGELFF. The chain recombines TRBV6-5 with TRBJ2-2, with TRBD1 matching 10 bases. This CDR3 comprises 15 residues. The V and J ends lost 10 bases and 8 bases, in that order; junction bases with no gene match: 13. Germline V gene sequence: CDR1 MNHEY, CDR2 SVGAGI.

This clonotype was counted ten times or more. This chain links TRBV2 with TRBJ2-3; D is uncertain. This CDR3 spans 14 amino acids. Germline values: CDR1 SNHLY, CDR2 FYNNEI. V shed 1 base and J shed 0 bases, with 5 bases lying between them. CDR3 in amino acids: CASSEGISTDTQYF. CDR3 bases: TGTGCCAGCAGTGAAGGAATTAGCACAGATACGCAGTATTTT.

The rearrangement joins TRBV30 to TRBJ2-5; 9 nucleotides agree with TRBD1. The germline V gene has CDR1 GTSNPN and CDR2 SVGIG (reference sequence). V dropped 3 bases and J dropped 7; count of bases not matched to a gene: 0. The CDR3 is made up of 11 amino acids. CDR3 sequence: CAWRTGGTQYF. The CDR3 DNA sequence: TGTGCCTGGAGGACAGGGGGGACCCAGTACTTC.

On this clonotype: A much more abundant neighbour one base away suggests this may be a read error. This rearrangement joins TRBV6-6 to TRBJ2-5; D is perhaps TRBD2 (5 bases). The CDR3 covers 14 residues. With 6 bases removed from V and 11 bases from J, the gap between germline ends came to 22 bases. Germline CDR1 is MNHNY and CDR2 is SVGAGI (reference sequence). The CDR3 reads CASSPRLLNNEQYF. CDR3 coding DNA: TGTGCCAGCAGCCCTAGACTATTAAACAATGAGCAGTACTTC.

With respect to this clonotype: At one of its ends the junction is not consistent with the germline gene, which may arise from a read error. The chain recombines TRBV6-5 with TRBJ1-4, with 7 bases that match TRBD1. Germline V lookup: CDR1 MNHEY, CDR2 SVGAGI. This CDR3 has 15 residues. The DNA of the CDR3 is TGTGCCAGCAGTTACACAGGGGATCCTAATGAAAAACGGTTTTTT. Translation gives CASSYTGDPNEKRFF.

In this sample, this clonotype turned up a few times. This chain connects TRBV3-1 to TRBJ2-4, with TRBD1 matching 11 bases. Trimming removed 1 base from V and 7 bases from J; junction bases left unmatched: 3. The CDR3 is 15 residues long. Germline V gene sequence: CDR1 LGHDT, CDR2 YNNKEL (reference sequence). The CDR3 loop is CASSQGGTGGNIQYF. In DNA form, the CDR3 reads TGTGCCAGCAGCCAAGGTGGGACAGGGGGGAACATTCAGTACTTC.

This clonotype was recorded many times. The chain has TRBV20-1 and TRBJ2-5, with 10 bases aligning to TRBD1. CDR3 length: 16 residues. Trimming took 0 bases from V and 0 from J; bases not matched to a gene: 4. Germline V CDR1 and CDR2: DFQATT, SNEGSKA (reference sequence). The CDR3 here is CSARDWGQGHQETQYF. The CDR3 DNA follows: TGCAGTGCTAGAGATTGGGGACAGGGGCACCAAGAGACCCAGTACTTC.

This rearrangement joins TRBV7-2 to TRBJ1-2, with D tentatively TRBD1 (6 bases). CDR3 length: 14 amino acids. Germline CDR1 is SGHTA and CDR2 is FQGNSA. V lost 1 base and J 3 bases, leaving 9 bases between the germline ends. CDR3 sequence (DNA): TGTGCCAGCAGCTTAGGGACAGAATACTATGGCTACACCTTC. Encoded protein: CASSLGTEYYGYTF.

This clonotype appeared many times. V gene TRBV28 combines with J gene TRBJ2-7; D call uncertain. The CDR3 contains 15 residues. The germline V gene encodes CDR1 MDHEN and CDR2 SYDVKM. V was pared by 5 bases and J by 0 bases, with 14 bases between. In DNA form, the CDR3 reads TGTGCCAGCAGTCTGCCCGGAGCTCGCTCCTACGAGCAGTACTTC. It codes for CASSLPGARSYEQYF.

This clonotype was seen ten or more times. CDR3 residues: CSAREAVPSSYEQYF. CDR3 DNA sequence: TGCAGTGCTAGAGAGGCCGTCCCAAGCTCCTACGAGCAGTACTTC. The rearrangement uses TRBV20-1 and TRBJ2-7; D is unclear. With 0 bases removed from V and 0 bases from J, the gap between germline ends came to 12 bases. Germline V gene lookup returns CDR1 DFQATT and CDR2 SNEGSKA (reference sequence). This CDR3 contains 15 residues.

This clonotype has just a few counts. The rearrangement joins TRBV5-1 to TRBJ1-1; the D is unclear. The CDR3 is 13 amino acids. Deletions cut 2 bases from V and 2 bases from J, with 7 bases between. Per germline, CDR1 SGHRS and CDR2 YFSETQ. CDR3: CASSLIVNTEAFF. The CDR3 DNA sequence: TGCGCCAGCAGCTTAATAGTTAACACTGAAGCTTTCTTT.